These T cell receptor beta chains were read from a single sample in a study of blood T cell repertoires in COVID-19. Only in-frame clones appear in the TCRdb table, and some are missing; sequencing was by immunoSEQ multiplex PCR. The data hold some 240,000 clones, with about 87% observed a single time. Specimen: peripheral blood. The receptors originated from a woman in her 70s with COVID-19, enrolled during active disease. CDR3s include the opening cysteine and the closing phenylalanine or tryptophan. Each record gives: clone size, V gene, D gene, J gene, CDR3 DNA, CDR3 protein. A D gene is named only where the DNA matches it firmly. Only some rows state a clone size, as once, few, many or a class for expanded clones.

-,TRBV18,-,TRBJ2-1,TGTGCCAGCTCACCCCTAGGGGTAGGCTCCTACAATGAGCAGTTCTTC,CASSPLGVGSYNEQFF
once,TRBV12-3/TRBV12-4,TRBD1,TRBJ1-5,TGTGCCAGCAGTGGACAGGGGTGGGAGCCCCAGCATTTT,CASSGQGWEPQHF
few,TRBV2,TRBD1,TRBJ1-5,TGTGCCAGCAGGAGGACAGGGTTTAATCAGCCCCAGCATTTT,CASRRTGFNQPQHF
-,TRBV28,TRBD2,TRBJ2-7,TGTGCCAGCAGTTTTCCCGGGACTAGCGGGACGACCTACGAGCAGTACTTC,CASSFPGTSGTTYEQYF
few,TRBV11-3,-,TRBJ2-5,TGTGCCAGCAGCTTAGAGGGGGGAGAAGAGACCCAGTACTTC,CASSLEGGEETQYF
-,TRBV13,-,TRBJ1-2,TGTGCCAGCAGCAGGGGACACGCCTATGGCTACACCTTC,CASSRGHAYGYTF
-,TRBV14,-,TRBJ2-5,TGTGCCAGCAGCCCCTTAGCGGAGGGCGAGACCCAGTACTTC,CASSPLAEGETQYF
-,TRBV3-1/TRBV3-2,-,TRBJ2-7,TGTGCCAGCAGCCTACAGGGGAGGTACAACGAGCAGTACTTC,CASSLQGRYNEQYF
once,TRBV7-3,-,TRBJ2-7,TGTGCCAGCAGCTTATTGGGCGTCCCGGGGGAGCAGTACTTC,CASSLLGVPGEQYF
-,TRBV2,-,TRBJ1-2,TGTGCCAGCAGTGAACAGGCTCTGGCTGGCTACACCTTC,CASSEQALAGYTF
-,TRBV5-1,TRBD2,TRBJ2-1,TGCGCCAGCAGCTTAACTAGCGGGGTTCAAAACAATGAGCAGTTCTTC,CASSLTSGVQNNEQFF
-,TRBV28,TRBD2,TRBJ2-7,TGTGCCAGCAAACTAGCGGGAGGAGAGCAGTACTTC,CASKLAGGEQYF
once,TRBV19,TRBD1,TRBJ2-3,TGTGCCAGTAGAAAGGGGACAGGGAGCACAGATACGCAGTATTTT,CASRKGTGSTDTQYF
few,TRBV19,-,TRBJ1-1,TGTGCCAGTGAGGCAGGGAATGAAGCTTTCTTT,CASEAGNEAFF